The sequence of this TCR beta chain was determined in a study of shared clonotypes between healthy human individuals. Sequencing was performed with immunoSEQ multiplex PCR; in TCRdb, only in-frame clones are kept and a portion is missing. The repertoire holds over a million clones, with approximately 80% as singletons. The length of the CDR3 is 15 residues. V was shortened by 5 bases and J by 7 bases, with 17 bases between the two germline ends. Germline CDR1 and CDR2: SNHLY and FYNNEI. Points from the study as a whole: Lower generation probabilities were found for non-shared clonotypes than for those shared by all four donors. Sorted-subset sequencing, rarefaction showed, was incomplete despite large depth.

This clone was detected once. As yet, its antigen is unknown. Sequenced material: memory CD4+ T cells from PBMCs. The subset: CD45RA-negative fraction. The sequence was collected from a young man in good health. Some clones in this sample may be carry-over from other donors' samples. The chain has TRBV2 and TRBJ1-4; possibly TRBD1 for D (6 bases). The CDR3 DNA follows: TGTGCCAGCAGTTTACAGGGCACGGGGGGTGAAAAACTGTTTTTT. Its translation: CASSLQGTGGEKLFF.